This T cell receptor (beta chain) came from a study of cytomegalovirus exposure and HLA in healthy donors. V shed 5 bases and J shed 0 bases, with 8 bases lying between them. The germline V gene encodes CDR1 LGHNA and CDR2 YSLEER. The CDR3 has 15 amino acids. This clone was found once. PCR used 60 Vbeta primers and 13 Jbeta primers. Data came from immunoSEQ multiplex PCR; TCRdb stores just in-frame clones and leaves some out. The table lists approximately 77,000 clones, 70% to 85% of them singletons. Sequenced material: PBMCs. The V call is TRBV4-3, the J call TRBJ2-6; a possible D gene is TRBD1 (5 bases). This clonotype originated in a woman in her thirties or forties in good health and CMV-seronegative. In nucleotides, the CDR3 is TGCGCCAGCAGCTCAGGGATCTCTGGGGCCAACGTCCTGACTTTC. It codes for CASSSGISGANVLTF.